This TCR beta chain derives from a study of blood T cell repertoires in COVID-19. Whole-study context: PBMCs, B-cell-depleted T cells, or T cells were the source of the cDNA or gDNA that made up the material.

As handled by the study authors: Amplified reference gene primers provided the basis for estimating nucleated cell counts. The repertoire was sequenced with immunoSEQ multiplex PCR; TCRdb's copy has only in-frame clones and lacks some. That table furnishes V, J and clone size, whereas the DNA furnished D and trimming. The sample holds more than 400,000 clones; approximately 85% are singletons and the top ten take approximately 3.2%. The specimen sequenced was peripheral blood. The TCR was taken from a human donor in a cohort sampled during active COVID-19.

Here the CDR3 DNA reads TGTGCCAGCACCCAAACAGGGGGCGCAACTAATGAAAAACTGTTTTTT. Protein sequence: CASTQTGGATNEKLFF. V gene TRBV28 combines with J gene TRBJ1-4; 9 bases agree with TRBD1. Germline trimming cut 7 bases from V and 0 bases from J; bases unmatched to any gene: 6. CDR1 and CDR2 from the germline V gene are MDHEN and SYDVKM. CDR3 length equals 16 residues.